The 24 T cell receptor beta chains below all came from one sample that was sequenced in a study of technical replicates of blood from a handful of donors. The data were produced by immunoSEQ multiplex PCR, yet TCRdb's version contains in-frame clones alone and is incomplete. Of 90,000 to 100,000 clones listed, less than 96% are singletons. Sequencing was carried out using T cells isolated from PBMCs. Receptors were obtained from a human donor in good health.

V is TRBV7-9 and J is TRBJ2-7; TRBD2 matches at 14 bases. The trim removed 5 bases at V and 4 bases at J, leaving 7 bases unmatched. The length of the CDR3 is 16 residues. Germline values: CDR1 SEHNR, CDR2 FQNEAQ (reference sequence). The CDR3 reads CASSPGTSGRLYEQYF. CDR3 nucleotide sequence: TGTGCCAGCAGCCCAGGGACTAGCGGGAGATTATACGAGCAGTACTTC.

The chain is built from TRBV10-3 and TRBJ2-2; a weak D match, TRBD1 (6 bases). CDR1 ENHRY and CDR2 SYGVKD come from the germline V gene. V lost 6 bases and J lost 0, with 11 bases in between. CDR3 length: 15 amino acids. This CDR3 is CAIRRDTPNTGELFF. CDR3 in DNA: TGTGCCATCAGGAGGGACACCCCGAACACCGGGGAGCTGTTTTTT.

This chain links TRBV11-2 with TRBJ1-1; perhaps TRBD1 as D (6 bases). With 3 bases removed from V and 3 bases from J, the gap between germline ends came to 11 bases. Germline V gene sequence: CDR1 SGHAT, CDR2 FQNNGV. This CDR3 contains 14 residues. The CDR3 DNA reads as TGTGCCAGCAGCTTGACAGGATCAGACACTGAAGCTTTCTTT. Translation gives CASSLTGSDTEAFF. The full variable domain, completed using reference TRBV11-2 and TRBJ1-1, is EAGVAQSPRYKIIEKRQSVAFWCNPISGHATLYWYQQILGQGPKLLIQFQNNGVVDDSQLPKDRFSAERLKGVDSTLKIQPAKLEDSAVYLCASSLTGSDTEAFFGQGTRLTVV.

This chain uses TRBV4-2 with TRBJ2-1; 7 bases are shared with TRBD2. CDR1 is LGHNA and CDR2 is YNFKEQ in the germline V gene. The CDR3 is 16 residues long. V was pared by 0 bases and J by 8 bases, with 10 bases of the junction left unmatched. In nucleotides, the CDR3 is TGTGCCAGCAGCCAAGATCCGTGGGAGGGCAGCGATGAGCAGTTCTTC. As protein: CASSQDPWEGSDEQFF.

This sequence joins TRBV2 and TRBJ2-3; D possibly corresponds to TRBD2 (6 bases). Trimming removed 8 bases from V and 4 bases from J, with 10 bases in between. Germline CDR1 SNHLY, CDR2 FYNNEI. This CDR3 region has 12 residues. Here the CDR3 reads CASRGWPDTQYF. The CDR3 bases are TGTGCCAGCCGGGGGTGGCCAGATACGCAGTATTTT. Full variable domain (outside the CDR3, taken from reference TRBV2 and TRBJ2-3): EPEVTQTPSHQVTQMGQEVILRCVPISNHLYFYWYRQILGQKVEFLVSFYNNEISEKSEIFDDQFSVERPDGSNFTLKIRSTKLEDSAMYFCASRGWPDTQYFGPGTRLTVL.

V is TRBV13 and J is TRBJ1-2; TRBD1 matches at 9 bases. The ends lost 0 bases at V and 3 bases at J; junction bases unmatched: 8. This CDR3 has 17 residues. Germline CDR1 PRHDT, CDR2 FYEKMQ (reference sequence). In DNA, the CDR3 is TGTGCCAGCAGCTTAGGCTGGAGGGACAGGGAGGACTATGGCTACACCTTC. It codes for CASSLGWRDREDYGYTF.

V gene TRBV4-1 combines with J gene TRBJ2-1; D gene uncertain. The CDR3 loop spans 14 amino acids. The germline gives CDR1 MGHRA, CDR2 YSYEKL. V lost 0 bases to trimming and J lost 7 bases, with 10 bases between them. CDR3 residues: CASSQDGLLNEQFF. In DNA, the CDR3 is TGCGCCAGCAGCCAAGATGGCCTTTTGAATGAGCAGTTCTTC.

This sequence joins TRBV12-5 and TRBJ1-5; 10 bases map to TRBD1. CDR1 LGHNT and CDR2 FRNRAP come from the germline V gene. V was clipped by 5 bases and J by 7 bases; unmatched bases: 11. This CDR3 spans 16 amino acids. CDR3: CASGLEAGTGDQPQHF. The CDR3 DNA reads as TGTGCTAGTGGTCTCGAGGCCGGGACAGGGGACCAGCCCCAGCATTTT.

J is TRBJ1-2 and V is TRBV7-9; 8 bases are shared with TRBD1. This CDR3 has 14 amino acids. Germline CDR1 and CDR2: SEHNR and FQNEAQ (reference sequence). V was clipped by 5 bases and J by 7 bases; unmatched bases: 9. This CDR3 reads CASSATGTGGGYTF. DNA for the CDR3: TGTGCCAGCAGCGCCACCGGGACAGGCGGTGGCTACACCTTC.

The J gene is TRBJ1-5, the V gene TRBV28, with a weak D call TRBD1 (5 bases). The CDR3 runs 15 residues. Per germline, CDR1 MDHEN and CDR2 SYDVKM. With 3 bases removed from V and 3 bases from J, the gap between germline ends came to 12 bases. The CDR3 loop is CASSFPTGANQPQHF. The CDR3 DNA reads as TGTGCCAGCAGTTTCCCCACAGGTGCCAATCAGCCCCAGCATTTT.

V is TRBV19 and J is TRBJ1-5; weak D call: TRBD1 (6 bases). V gave up 4 bases and J gave up 0 bases, with 10 bases separating them. The CDR3 runs to 15 residues. Germline-derived CDR1 and CDR2 are LNHDA and SQIVND (reference sequence). Written as DNA, the CDR3 is TGTGCCAGTAGTACAGGGGTCTTTAGCAATCAGCCCCAGCATTTT. Amino acids: CASSTGVFSNQPQHF. The full variable domain, completed using reference TRBV19 and TRBJ1-5, is DGGITQSPKYLFRKEGQNVTLSCEQNLNHDAMYWYRQDPGQGLRLIYYSQIVNDFQKGDIAEGYSVSREKKESFPLTVTSAQKNPTAFYLCASSTGVFSNQPQHFGDGTRLSIL.

The rearrangement uses TRBV20-1 and TRBJ1-1, with D tentatively TRBD1 (5 bases). The V end was cut by 1 base, the J end by 7 bases, with 7 bases between. There are 11 residues in the CDR3. Germline loops: CDR1 DFQATT, CDR2 SNEGSKA (reference sequence). CDR3 in amino acids: CSARGQLEAFF. CDR3 coding DNA: TGCAGTGCTAGAGGACAGCTTGAAGCTTTCTTT.

The chain couples TRBV25-1 to TRBJ1-2; D is possibly TRBD1 (5 bases). Germline CDR1 MGHDK, CDR2 SYGVNS. CDR3 size: 12 residues. Trimming took off 2 bases at V and 12 bases at J, with 13 bases between the two ends. The CDR3 nucleotides are TGTGCCAGCAGTGAAGACGGGGGATCAAACACCTTC. The encoded protein is CASSEDGGSNTF.

This rearrangement joins TRBV19 to TRBJ1-4; TRBD1 aligns across 7 bases. CDR1 is LNHDA and CDR2 is SQIVND in the germline V gene (reference sequence). The ends lost 5 bases at V and 3 bases at J; junction bases unmatched: 3. CDR3 length: 14 residues. The CDR3 bases are TGTGCCAGTAGTCCACAGGGGTCTAATGAAAAACTGTTTTTT. Protein: CASSPQGSNEKLFF.

V and J are TRBV5-1 and TRBJ2-1; maybe TRBD2 (5 bases). In germline, CDR1 is SGHRS, CDR2 YFSETQ. The CDR3 consists of 12 residues. V lost 0 bases, J lost 8 bases, and 6 bases lay in between. CDR3 region: CASSLGGHEQFF. CDR3 coding DNA: TGCGCCAGCAGCTTGGGAGGGCATGAGCAGTTCTTC.

This chain's CDR3 is CASSAPGLAGDSYEQYF. Here the CDR3 DNA reads TGTGCCAGCAGTGCCCCGGGACTAGCGGGAGACTCCTACGAGCAGTACTTC. V gene TRBV6-1 combines with J gene TRBJ2-7; 14 bases agree with TRBD2. The CDR3 is made up of 17 amino acids. With V trimmed by 4 bases and J by 0 bases, 5 bases remained unmatched. Germline CDR1 is MNHNS and CDR2 is SASEGT.

The J gene is TRBJ1-2, the V gene TRBV13; 9 bases fit TRBD1. Germline values: CDR1 PRHDT, CDR2 FYEKMQ (reference sequence). The CDR3 has 17 residues. V gave up 4 bases and J gave up 6 bases; unmatched junction bases: 15. This CDR3 is CASSSITLDRGNNGYTF. In nucleotides, the CDR3 is TGTGCCAGCAGCTCCATCACTCTCGACAGGGGGAATAATGGCTACACCTTC.

This clone was observed once. The chain carries TRBV5-1 and TRBJ2-7; 7 bases match TRBD1. This CDR3 has 16 residues. The V and J ends lost 0 bases and 3 bases, in that order; junction bases with no gene match: 9. Per the germline V gene, CDR1 is SGHRS and CDR2 is YFSETQ. The CDR3 DNA sequence: TGCGCCAGCAGCTTGGCCCGGGGTCAGGGGGTCTACGAGCAGTACTTC. Protein sequence: CASSLARGQGVYEQYF.

The V call is TRBV7-8, the J call TRBJ2-7, with a weak D call TRBD1 (5 bases). Germline V lookup: CDR1 SGHVS, CDR2 FQNEAQ. The CDR3 spans 13 residues. The V gene lost 8 bases and the J gene lost 2 bases, with 13 bases spanning the gap. CDR3 coding DNA: TGTGCCAGCGGGGCGCGGACCACCTACGAGCAGTACTTC. Translating gives CASGARTTYEQYF.

Regarding this clone: Different DNA sequences within this sample yield the same CDR3. CDR3 sequence (DNA): TGTGCCTGGAGTGTCGGGGGGTATGGCTACACCTTC. Its translation: CAWSVGGYGYTF. The chain employs TRBV30 and TRBJ1-2; possible D gene TRBD1, 5 bases. Trimming stripped 0 bases from V and 5 bases from J, with 7 bases between. Per germline, CDR1 GTSNPN and CDR2 SVGIG (reference sequence). The CDR3 length is 12 residues.

The J gene is TRBJ2-5, the V gene TRBV9, with D possibly TRBD2 on 5 matching bases. Germline V gene lookup returns CDR1 SGDLS and CDR2 YYNGEE. The length of the CDR3 is 14 residues. The ends were cut back, 4 bases at V and 2 bases at J, with 12 bases in the middle. CDR3 in DNA: TGTGCCAGCAGCATATCCGGGAAACAAGAGACCCAGTACTTC. Translating gives CASSISGKQETQYF. The full variable domain, with the rest looked up from reference TRBV9 and TRBJ2-5, is DSGVTQTPKHLITATGQRVTLRCSPRSGDLSVYWYQQSLDQGLQFLIQYYNGEERAKGNILERFSAQQFPDLHSELNLSSLELGDSALYFCASSISGKQETQYFGPGTRLLVL.

The chain couples TRBV29-1 to TRBJ2-7; 10 bases agree with TRBD1. V shed 4 bases and J 2 bases; nucleotides not matched to a gene: 20. From germline, CDR1 is SQVTM and CDR2 ANQGSEA. The CDR3 totals 19 residues. The DNA for the CDR3 is TGCAGCGTTGGGGGGGCGGCCGTCGTAGACAGGGGGCCAACCTACGAGCAGTACTTC. It translates to CSVGGAAVVDRGPTYEQYF.

This sequence joins TRBV30 and TRBJ1-5; tentatively, D is TRBD1 (5 bases). CDR3 length: 13 amino acids. The V gene's germline CDR1 is GTSNPN and CDR2 SVGIG (reference sequence). V lost 0 bases and J 6 bases, leaving 9 bases between the germline ends. The CDR3, as DNA: TGTGCCTGGAGTGTACAACAGGCTCAGCCCCAGCATTTT. It encodes CAWSVQQAQPQHF.

The chain is built from TRBV6-5 and TRBJ2-7; 8 bases align to TRBD1. The junction had 7 bases not matched to a gene; V was cut back by 7 bases and J by 5 bases. From germline, CDR1 is MNHEY and CDR2 SVGAGI. The CDR3 totals 13 residues. The CDR3 protein is CASTGTGWNEQYF. CDR3 bases: TGTGCCAGCACGGGGACAGGATGGAACGAGCAGTACTTC.